These 14 T cell receptor beta chains came from one sample sequenced in a study of cytomegalovirus exposure and HLA in healthy donors. The PCR contained 60 Vbeta and 13 Jbeta primers. Sequencing was performed with immunoSEQ multiplex PCR; in TCRdb, only in-frame clones are kept and a portion is missing. This table lists approximately 110,000 clones. Sequenced material: PBMCs. Every receptor here comes from a man aged 18 to 30 in good health and CMV-seronegative.

The chain carries TRBV27 and TRBJ1-1; TRBD1 might be the D (5 bases). The CDR3 loop spans 14 amino acids. From germline, CDR1 is MNHEY and CDR2 SMNVEV (reference sequence). Trimming cost V 0 bases and J 6 bases, with 11 bases left between them. For the CDR3, the DNA is TGTGCCAGCAGTTTATCGGCTAGGGGCCCTGAAGCTTTCTTT. It encodes CASSLSARGPEAFF.

This chain links TRBV6-6 with TRBJ1-5; D might be TRBD1 (5 bases). The CDR3 has 12 amino acids. Trimming took 5 bases from V and 9 from J, leaving 11 bases between them. CDR1 MNHNY and CDR2 SVGAGI come from the germline V gene (reference sequence). CDR3 in amino acids: CASSQRDWPQHF. Here the CDR3 DNA reads TGTGCCAGCAGTCAGAGGGACTGGCCCCAGCATTTT.

V gene TRBV5-5 combines with J gene TRBJ2-7; D unclear. CDR1 is SGHKS, CDR2 YYEKEE, per germline (reference sequence). The germline V and J ends were trimmed by 5 bases and 3 bases, with 12 bases remaining between them. The CDR3 is 13 residues long. The CDR3 here is CASRYASGYEQYF. CDR3 coding DNA: TGTGCCAGCAGATACGCCTCGGGCTACGAGCAGTACTTC.

The rearrangement uses TRBV27 and TRBJ2-7, with 9 bases fitting TRBD2. Germline V gene lookup returns CDR1 MNHEY and CDR2 SMNVEV (reference sequence). The CDR3 contains 15 residues. Losses at the gene ends were 4 bases for V and 4 bases for J; bases not matched to a gene: 8. CDR3 sequence reads: CASSSSKRGVYEQYF. The DNA of the CDR3 is TGTGCCAGCAGTTCCTCCAAGCGGGGGGTTTACGAGCAGTACTTC.

The chain is built from TRBV7-9 and TRBJ1-4; 8 bases are a match to TRBD1. Germline V gives CDR1 SEHNR, CDR2 FQNEAQ (reference sequence). Trimming at V came to 3 bases and at J to 5 bases, leaving 5 bases not matched to a gene. The CDR3 runs to 15 residues. The CDR3 protein is CASSFGQGTNEKLFF. The CDR3, as DNA: TGTGCCAGCAGCTTTGGACAGGGAACGAATGAAAAACTGTTTTTT.

This clone ranks as medium-sized in terms of frequency. The rearrangement uses TRBV6-5 and TRBJ1-1; perhaps TRBD1 as D (6 bases). With 4 bases removed from V and 2 bases from J, the gap between germline ends came to 11 bases. Germline V gives CDR1 MNHEY, CDR2 SVGAGI. CDR3 length: 14 residues. The CDR3 nucleotides are TGTGCCAGCAGTTCCCGACAGGTAAACACTGAAGCTTTCTTT. It specifies CASSSRQVNTEAFF.

The rearrangement links TRBV7-2 to TRBJ1-1, with D unresolved. The germline gives CDR1 SGHTA, CDR2 FQGNSA. Trimming stripped 5 bases from V and 2 bases from J, with 9 bases between. The CDR3 length is 13 residues. The CDR3 nucleotides are TGTGCCAGCAGCAGACTTTTTAACACTGAAGCTTTCTTT. The encoded protein is CASSRLFNTEAFF.

The genes are TRBV6-5 and TRBJ2-2, with a weak D call TRBD2 (6 bases). The CDR3 is 13 amino acids. CDR1 and CDR2 from the germline V gene are MNHEY and SVGAGI. The V end lost 1 base, the J end lost 6 bases, and 6 bases lay between the germline ends. CDR3 nucleotide sequence: TGTGCCAGCAGTTACTGGGAGGCCGGGGAGCTGTTTTTT. Protein: CASSYWEAGELFF.

J is TRBJ2-5 and V is TRBV19; TRBD1 matches 10 bases. Trimming at V came to 5 bases and at J to 0 bases, leaving 6 bases not matched to a gene. The CDR3 sequence is 16 residues long. Germline CDR1 LNHDA, CDR2 SQIVND (reference sequence). CDR3 bases: TGTGCCAGTAGTTCCCGGGACAGGGGTAACCAAGAGACCCAGTACTTC. Translated, it gives CASSSRDRGNQETQYF.

The chain joins TRBV9 to TRBJ2-1, with TRBD2 identical over 10 bases. The CDR3 is made up of 16 amino acids. Germline CDR1 is SGDLS and CDR2 is YYNGEE. The V segment lost 3 bases and the J segment 7 bases; nucleotides outside the gene matches: 10. CDR3 in amino acids: CASSANPGLASNEQFF. For the CDR3, the DNA is TGTGCCAGCAGCGCTAACCCGGGACTAGCGTCGAATGAGCAGTTCTTC.

J is TRBJ2-1 and V is TRBV28; 11 nucleotides align to TRBD2. This CDR3 comprises 14 residues. Losses at the gene ends were 10 bases for V and 5 bases for J; bases not matched to a gene: 7. Germline assignment: CDR1 MDHEN and CDR2 SYDVKM. The CDR3 spells CATTGTSGDNEQFF. CDR3 DNA sequence: TGTGCCACCACCGGGACTAGCGGAGACAATGAGCAGTTCTTC.

The chain has TRBV5-1 and TRBJ1-3, with 9 bases that match TRBD1. CDR3 length: 15 residues. Germline trimming cut 0 bases from V and 3 bases from J; bases unmatched to any gene: 1. Germline CDR1 is SGHRS and CDR2 is YFSETQ. As DNA, the CDR3 is TGCGCCAGCAGCTTGGCGGGACAGGGTGGAAACACCATATATTTT. It is translated as CASSLAGQGGNTIYF.

The genes are TRBV9 and TRBJ2-1; 9 bases align to TRBD2. The CDR3 is 15 amino acids. With V trimmed by 6 bases and J by 3 bases, 7 bases remained unmatched. Germline V gene sequence: CDR1 SGDLS, CDR2 YYNGEE. As DNA, the CDR3 is TGTGCCAGCACCTTAGCGGGGGAGGACTACAATGAGCAGTTCTTC. Translated, it gives CASTLAGEDYNEQFF.

V gene TRBV6-5 combines with J gene TRBJ2-5; perhaps TRBD1 as D (5 bases). CDR1 MNHEY and CDR2 SVGAGI come from the germline V gene. V lost 6 bases and J lost 3, with 11 bases in between. The CDR3 covers 13 residues. The DNA for the CDR3 is TGTGCCAGCAGCTACGACAGCGAAGAGACCCAGTACTTC. As protein: CASSYDSEETQYF.